Each of the 25 T cell receptor beta chains below was sequenced from the same sample in a study of T cell responses to AZD1222 COVID-19 vaccine. Clones were sequenced by immunoSEQ multiplex PCR, and TCRdb holds only the in-frame ones, with some missing. The sample has around 84,000 clones; roughly 86% are singletons. Sequenced material: peripheral blood, taken on day 0 of AZD1222 vaccination. The receptors come from an adult in good health.

V and J are TRBV2 and TRBJ2-1; 12 positions match TRBD2. The CDR3 consists of 16 residues. The V and J ends lost 6 bases and 8 bases, in that order; junction bases with no gene match: 11. Germline V gene data show CDR1 as SNHLY and CDR2 as FYNNEI. The CDR3 region is CASRDFETSGSDEQFF. CDR3 in DNA: TGTGCCAGCAGAGACTTTGAGACTAGCGGGAGCGATGAGCAGTTCTTC. The full variable domain, in which reference TRBV2 and TRBJ2-1 provide the parts outside the CDR3, is EPEVTQTPSHQVTQMGQEVILRCVPISNHLYFYWYRQILGQKVEFLVSFYNNEISEKSEIFDDQFSVERPDGSNFTLKIRSTKLEDSAMYFCASRDFETSGSDEQFFGPGTRLTVL.

The chain links TRBV29-1 to TRBJ2-4; D not certain. V lost 3 bases to trimming and J lost 5 bases, with 11 bases between them. CDR3 length: 13 residues. The V gene's germline CDR1 is SQVTM and CDR2 ANQGSEA. The CDR3 coding sequence is TGCAGCGTTGAGGTGTTATCCCAAAACATTCAGTACTTC. This codes for CSVEVLSQNIQYF.

The V call is TRBV6-4, the J call TRBJ1-2; no definite D call. CDR1 is MRHNA and CDR2 is SNTAGT in the germline V gene. Trimming removed 2 bases from V and 8 bases from J, with 9 bases in between. The CDR3 runs to 12 residues. The CDR3 coding sequence is TGTGCCAGCAGTGACAATAATGTGGGCTACACCTTC. The encoded protein is CASSDNNVGYTF.

This chain links TRBV6-6 with TRBJ2-7, with D possibly matching TRBD2 (5 bases). Trimming pared 10 bases from V and 7 bases from J, leaving 11 bases between. This CDR3 is built from 10 residues. Germline values: CDR1 MNHNY, CDR2 SVGAGI (reference sequence). The CDR3 DNA is TGTGCCATCGGCGAGCGGGAGCAGTACTTC. Protein sequence: CAIGEREQYF.

The chain is built from TRBV7-6 and TRBJ2-5; D is ambiguous. CDR3 length: 15 amino acids. Deletions cut 5 bases from V and 4 bases from J, with 17 bases between. Germline V gene lookup returns CDR1 SGHVS and CDR2 FNYEAQ. The CDR3 sequence is CASSPLFLAGETQYF. CDR3 nucleotide sequence: TGTGCCAGCAGCCCCCTGTTCTTAGCTGGAGAGACCCAGTACTTC.

This chain links TRBV20-1 with TRBJ1-5; D is possibly TRBD1 (5 bases). Trimming cost V 3 bases and J 7 bases, with 22 bases left between them. The V gene's germline CDR1 is DFQATT and CDR2 SNEGSKA (reference sequence). The CDR3 has 16 amino acids. CDR3 coding DNA: TGCAGTGCTAGTGATCCCCGGGACCCCCGGGGCCAGCCCCAGCATTTT. Protein sequence: CSASDPRDPRGQPQHF.

The chain couples TRBV24-1 to TRBJ2-1, with TRBD2 matching 13 bases. Germline V gene lookup returns CDR1 KGHDR and CDR2 SFDVKD. The J segment lost 9 bases and the V segment lost 1 base, leaving 8 bases of the junction unmatched. This CDR3 spans 17 amino acids. The CDR3 here is CATSDFGRLAGGTEQFF. The CDR3 DNA follows: TGTGCCACCAGTGATTTCGGTCGACTAGCGGGAGGAACTGAGCAGTTCTTC.

The rearrangement joins TRBV28 to TRBJ2-1; 8 bases align to TRBD2. The CDR3 runs to 15 residues. Germline CDR1 is MDHEN and CDR2 is SYDVKM. Germline trimming cut 2 bases from V and 6 bases from J; bases unmatched to any gene: 6. CDR3 residues: CASSLNREGGNEQFF. The CDR3 DNA reads TGTGCCAGCAGTTTAAACCGGGAGGGAGGCAATGAGCAGTTCTTC.

In DNA form, the CDR3 reads TGTGCCAGCAGTTTAGCGCCGGGAAGGGCTAAGTTCTTC. Residues: CASSLAPGRAKFF. The V gene is TRBV12-3 or TRBV12-4, the J gene TRBJ2-1, with D maybe TRBD2 (5 bases). The CDR3 spans 13 residues. V lost 0 bases and J 14 bases, leaving 14 bases between the germline ends.

The V gene is TRBV3-1 (or the pseudogene TRBV3-2), the J gene TRBJ1-3, with 7 bases lining up with TRBD1. CDR3 size: 14 residues. The germline CDR1 and CDR2 sequences are LGHDT and YNNKEL (reference sequence). Unmatched junction bases numbered 1, after V lost 1 base and J lost 4 bases. CDR3 protein: CASSQGDRGNTIYF. The CDR3 DNA reads TGTGCCAGCAGCCAAGGGGACAGAGGAAACACCATATATTTT.

The chain carries TRBV19 and TRBJ2-7; tentatively, D is TRBD1 or TRBD2 (5 bases each). In germline, CDR1 is LNHDA, CDR2 SQIVND (reference sequence). The CDR3 loop spans 15 amino acids. V was clipped by 6 bases and J by 2 bases, with 17 bases between them. The CDR3 DNA is TGTGCCAGTAGGGGGACCGGGACGACTCCCTACGAGCAGTACTTC. This gives the protein CASRGTGTTPYEQYF.

This clone was counted a few times. This chain joins TRBV5-6 and TRBJ2-5; D unclear. This CDR3 spans 15 amino acids. Germline V lookup: CDR1 SGHDT, CDR2 YYEEEE. Trimming removed 4 bases at V and 0 bases at J, with 13 bases between. The CDR3 coding sequence is TGTGCCAGCAGCCCTATCGGAAGCGACCAAGAGACCCAGTACTTC. The encoded protein is CASSPIGSDQETQYF.

This chain connects TRBV7-2 to TRBJ2-5; tentatively, D is TRBD1 (7 bases). The CDR3 contains 16 residues. Trimming removed 5 bases from V and 5 bases from J, with 21 bases in between. Germline V lookup: CDR1 SGHTA, CDR2 FQGNSA. CDR3 region: CASSQQWSGGLETQYF. The CDR3, as DNA: TGTGCCAGCAGCCAACAATGGTCAGGGGGGTTGGAGACCCAGTACTTC.

Only one count was recorded for this clone. The chain joins TRBV6-1 to TRBJ1-4; 11 nucleotides line up with TRBD1. CDR3 length: 14 residues. The V gene's germline CDR1 is MNHNS and CDR2 SASEGT. J gave up 8 bases and V 1 base, and 0 bases lay outside the gene matches. Written as DNA, the CDR3 is TGTGCCAGCAGTGAAGGGACAGGGGGCGAAAAACTGTTTTTT. It translates to CASSEGTGGEKLFF.

This clone was seen a single time. V usage is TRBV19 and J usage is TRBJ1-2, with D maybe TRBD1 (5 bases). Germline loops: CDR1 LNHDA, CDR2 SQIVND (reference sequence). The CDR3 extends over 14 amino acids. V lost 4 bases and J lost 2, with 11 bases in between. CDR3 residues: CASSRMTANYGYTF. Here the CDR3 DNA reads TGTGCCAGTAGTAGAATGACAGCAAACTATGGCTACACCTTC.

The chain combines TRBV5-4 with TRBJ2-2; 8 positions match TRBD2. V was clipped by 0 bases and J by 6 bases; unmatched bases: 7. The CDR3 is made up of 16 amino acids. Germline CDR1 and CDR2: SGHNT and YYREEE (reference sequence). The CDR3 spells CASSLDLAGGSGELFF. Written as DNA, the CDR3 is TGTGCCAGCAGCTTGGACCTAGCGGGTGGATCCGGGGAGCTGTTTTTT.

This clone was seen only once. This rearrangement joins TRBV7-6 to TRBJ2-2; the match to TRBD2 covers 8 bases. The V gene end was trimmed by 3 bases and the J gene end by 5 bases; junction bases not matched to a gene: 17. The CDR3 sequence is 19 residues long. Germline V gene sequence: CDR1 SGHVS, CDR2 FNYEAQ. In DNA form, the CDR3 reads TGTGCCAGCAGCTTTTTGGGGGTTGAGTTAGCGGGACCGACCGGGGAGCTGTTTTTT. This codes for CASSFLGVELAGPTGELFF.

The V and J genes are TRBV28 and TRBJ1-1; no firm D call. The CDR3 consists of 12 residues. Trimming stripped 3 bases from V and 7 bases from J, with 9 bases between. Germline CDR1 reads MDHEN; CDR2 reads SYDVKM. This CDR3 reads CASSFLGGEAFF. Here the CDR3 DNA reads TGTGCCAGCAGTTTTTTGGGTGGTGAAGCTTTCTTT.

The chain employs TRBV27 and TRBJ1-2; 10 bases fit TRBD1. V lost 0 bases to trimming and J lost 2 bases; unmatched junction nucleotides: 9. The CDR3 runs 18 residues. The germline V gene has CDR1 MNHEY and CDR2 SMNVEV (reference sequence). The DNA for the CDR3 is TGTGCCAGCAGTTTATCGGTGACAGGGGGCGCCGAAAACTATGGCTACACCTTC. Its protein product is CASSLSVTGGAENYGYTF.

The CDR3 spells CACGLWGAQETQYF. CDR3 nucleotides: TGTGCCTGCGGTTTGTGGGGGGCTCAAGAGACCCAGTACTTC. The rearrangement links TRBV2 to TRBJ2-5, with D perhaps assigned TRBD1 or TRBD2 (6 bases each). The V gene's germline CDR1 is SNHLY and CDR2 FYNNEI. The CDR3 runs 14 residues. V was pared by 11 bases and J by 2 bases, with 18 bases between.

This clone was counted between two and nine times. The CDR3 coding sequence is TGTGCCAGCAGCTTCAGGGGAGGGTCCTACAATGAGCAGTTCTTC. It specifies CASSFRGGSYNEQFF. The chain is built from TRBV5-4 and TRBJ2-1, with D perhaps TRBD2 (7 bases). The germline gives CDR1 SGHNT, CDR2 YYREEE (reference sequence). The CDR3 is made up of 15 amino acids. With 2 bases removed from V and 1 base from J, the gap between germline ends came to 10 bases.

This chain connects TRBV28 to TRBJ2-1, with TRBD2 matching 11 bases. The junction had 7 bases not matched to a gene; V was cut back by 7 bases and J by 5 bases. CDR3 length: 15 amino acids. From germline, CDR1 is MDHEN and CDR2 SYDVKM. The CDR3 loop is CASTVPGLADNEQFF. CDR3 nucleotides: TGTGCCAGCACCGTACCGGGACTAGCGGACAATGAGCAGTTCTTC.

V gene TRBV6-2 or TRBV6-3 combines with J gene TRBJ2-7; D is perhaps TRBD1 (6 bases). This CDR3 has 13 residues. The germline V and J ends were trimmed by 3 bases and 6 bases, with 12 bases remaining between them. Per the germline V gene, CDR1 is MNHEY and CDR2 is SVGEGT. CDR3 sequence reads: CASSYRLQGEQYF. Here the CDR3 DNA reads TGTGCCAGCAGTTATAGACTACAGGGCGAGCAGTACTTC.

The J gene is TRBJ2-4, the V gene TRBV5-6; D could derive from TRBD1 or TRBD2 (5 bases each). V was trimmed by 3 bases and J by 7 bases, leaving 20 bases between them. Germline V lookup: CDR1 SGHDT, CDR2 YYEEEE. The length of the CDR3 is 16 residues. The DNA for the CDR3 is TGTGCCAGCAGCTCCCTGGGGGTAGAGGAAGGGAACATTCAGTACTTC. As protein: CASSSLGVEEGNIQYF.

The J gene is TRBJ1-5, the V gene TRBV28; D possibly corresponds to TRBD1 (5 bases). CDR3 length: 15 amino acids. The ends were cut back, 2 bases at V and 0 bases at J, with 8 bases in the middle. The germline gives CDR1 MDHEN, CDR2 SYDVKM. CDR3 DNA sequence: TGTGCCAGCAGTTTAGGGGGGGGTAGCAATCAGCCCCAGCATTTT. This gives the protein CASSLGGGSNQPQHF.